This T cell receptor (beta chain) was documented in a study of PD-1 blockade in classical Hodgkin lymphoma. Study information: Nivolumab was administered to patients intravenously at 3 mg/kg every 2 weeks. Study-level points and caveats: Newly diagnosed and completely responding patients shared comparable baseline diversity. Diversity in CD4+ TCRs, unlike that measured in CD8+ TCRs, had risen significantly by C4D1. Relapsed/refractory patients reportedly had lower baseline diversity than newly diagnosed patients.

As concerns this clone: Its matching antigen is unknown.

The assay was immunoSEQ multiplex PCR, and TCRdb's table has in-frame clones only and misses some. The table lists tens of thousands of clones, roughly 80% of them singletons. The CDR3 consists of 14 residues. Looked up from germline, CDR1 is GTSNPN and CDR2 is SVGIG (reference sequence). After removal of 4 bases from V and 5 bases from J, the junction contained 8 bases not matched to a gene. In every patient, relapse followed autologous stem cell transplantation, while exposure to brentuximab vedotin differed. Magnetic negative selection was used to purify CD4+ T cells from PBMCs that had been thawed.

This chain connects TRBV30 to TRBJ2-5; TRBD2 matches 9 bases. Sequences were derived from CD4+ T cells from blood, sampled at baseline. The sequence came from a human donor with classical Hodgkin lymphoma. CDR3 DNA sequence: TGTGCCTGGATTCCGGGACTAGCAAGGGAGACCCAGTACTTC. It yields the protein CAWIPGLARETQYF.